This is a list of T cell receptor beta chains from one sample in a study of blood T cell repertoires in COVID-19. Profiled with immunoSEQ multiplex PCR; TCRdb holds only in-frame clones, not every one. Here the sample spans hundreds of thousands of clones, more than 85% being singletons. The specimen was peripheral blood. The receptors here all came from a man aged 55 to 70 with COVID-19, enrolled during active disease. CDR3s include the opening cysteine and the closing phenylalanine or tryptophan. A D gene is named only where the DNA matches it firmly. Clone size is shown for a subset of rows, as once, few, many or a class of expanded clone.

CASTHDRGISYEQYF,TGTGCCAGCACGCACGACAGGGGGATTTCCTACGAGCAGTACTTC,TRBV7-2,TRBJ2-7,TRBD1,.
CASSISGQPIYGGYTF,TGTGCCAGTAGTATCTCCGGACAGCCCATCTATGGAGGCTACACCTTC,TRBV19,TRBJ1-2,.,once
CAWRPPGGGYTF,TGTGCCTGGAGACCCCCAGGGGGGGGCTACACCTTC,TRBV30,TRBJ1-2,TRBD1,.
CASSAAGTGVGDTQYF,TGTGCCAGCAGTGCGGCCGGGACAGGTGTCGGCGATACGCAGTATTTT,TRBV2,TRBJ2-3,TRBD1,.
CASSPGQGSGYTF,TGTGCCAGCTCACCGGGACAGGGCTCTGGCTACACCTTC,TRBV18,TRBJ1-2,TRBD1,.
CASSSTGGTTGELFF,TGCGCCAGCAGCTCAACAGGGGGCACCACCGGGGAGCTGTTTTTT,TRBV5-1,TRBJ2-2,TRBD1,.
CASTQSPRRLQDTEAFF,TGTGCCAGCACCCAGTCCCCCAGACGCTTGCAGGACACTGAAGCTTTCTTT,TRBV2,TRBJ1-1,.,.
CASSMTGGYDYGYTF,TGTGCCAGCAGTATGACAGGGGGCTATGACTATGGCTACACCTTC,TRBV28,TRBJ1-2,TRBD1,once
CASQNPGQGYDEQYF,TGTGCCAGCCAAAACCCCGGACAGGGGTACGACGAGCAGTACTTC,TRBV25-1,TRBJ2-7,TRBD1,.
CASSSGLAGDTQYF,TGCGCCAGCAGCTCGGGACTAGCGGGGGATACGCAGTATTTT,TRBV5-1,TRBJ2-3,TRBD2,.
CASGLGRGNSPLHF,TGTGCTAGTGGTTTGGGCAGGGGGAACTCACCCCTCCACTTT,TRBV12-5,TRBJ1-6,TRBD1,.
CATRDGSGQPQHF,TGTGCCACCAGAGACGGGTCGGGTCAGCCCCAGCATTTT,TRBV19,TRBJ1-5,.,.
CASSHPTANSYGYTF,TGTGCCAGCAGTCACCCGACAGCCAATTCCTATGGCTACACCTTC,TRBV6-5,TRBJ1-2,.,.
CSVELVYTEAFF,TGCAGCGTTGAACTAGTATACACTGAAGCTTTCTTT,TRBV29-1,TRBJ1-1,.,.
CASSWGTGEVYGYTF,TGTGCCAGCAGCTGGGGGACAGGGGAAGTCTATGGCTACACCTTC,TRBV5-5,TRBJ1-2,TRBD1,.
CASSQERGTGTYNEQFF,TGTGCCAGCAGCCAAGAGCGGGGGACAGGGACGTACAATGAGCAGTTCTTC,TRBV3-1/TRBV3-2,TRBJ2-1,TRBD1,.
CASTTPKSGDNEQFF,TGTGCCAGCACCACCCCTAAGAGCGGGGACAATGAGCAGTTCTTC,TRBV6-5,TRBJ2-1,TRBD2,.
CASSGSLTYNEQFF,TGTGCCAGTAGCGGGAGCCTCACCTACAATGAGCAGTTCTTC,TRBV5-4,TRBJ2-1,TRBD2,.
CASRQGPSYEQYF,TGTGCCAGCCGACAGGGCCCCTCCTACGAGCAGTACTTC,TRBV28,TRBJ2-7,TRBD1,.
CASSSDQGPNEKLFF,TGTGCCAGCAGTTCCGACCAGGGTCCAAATGAAAAACTGTTTTTT,TRBV2,TRBJ1-4,.,.
CASSLYGGSAGNTIYF,TGTGCCAGCAGTTTATACGGGGGGTCGGCGGGAAACACCATATATTTT,TRBV27,TRBJ1-3,.,.
CASSPGLADTYEQYF,TGTGCCAGCTCACCGGGACTAGCGGACACCTACGAGCAGTACTTC,TRBV18,TRBJ2-7,TRBD2,.
CASSEAGTGSTGELFF,TGTGCCAGCAGTGAAGCCGGGACAGGGTCCACCGGGGAGCTGTTTTTT,TRBV25-1,TRBJ2-2,TRBD1,.
CASSLAGVGYGYTF,TGTGCCAGCAGCTTAGCAGGGGTTGGCTATGGCTACACCTTC,TRBV7-2,TRBJ1-2,.,.
CASSLSSGGWSQPQHF,TGTGCCAGCAGTTTATCATCTGGGGGCTGGAGTCAGCCCCAGCATTTT,TRBV27,TRBJ1-5,.,.
CASSVAGQGVVYEQYF,TGTGCCAGCAGTGTTGCCGGACAGGGGGTCGTCTACGAGCAGTACTTC,TRBV2,TRBJ2-7,TRBD1,.
CASSPGTVEKLFF,TGTGCCAGCTCTCCCGGGACAGTGGAAAAACTGTTTTTT,TRBV18,TRBJ1-4,TRBD1,.
CSASPDSSNQPQHF,TGCAGTGCTAGTCCCGACAGTAGCAATCAGCCCCAGCATTTT,TRBV20-1,TRBJ1-5,.,.